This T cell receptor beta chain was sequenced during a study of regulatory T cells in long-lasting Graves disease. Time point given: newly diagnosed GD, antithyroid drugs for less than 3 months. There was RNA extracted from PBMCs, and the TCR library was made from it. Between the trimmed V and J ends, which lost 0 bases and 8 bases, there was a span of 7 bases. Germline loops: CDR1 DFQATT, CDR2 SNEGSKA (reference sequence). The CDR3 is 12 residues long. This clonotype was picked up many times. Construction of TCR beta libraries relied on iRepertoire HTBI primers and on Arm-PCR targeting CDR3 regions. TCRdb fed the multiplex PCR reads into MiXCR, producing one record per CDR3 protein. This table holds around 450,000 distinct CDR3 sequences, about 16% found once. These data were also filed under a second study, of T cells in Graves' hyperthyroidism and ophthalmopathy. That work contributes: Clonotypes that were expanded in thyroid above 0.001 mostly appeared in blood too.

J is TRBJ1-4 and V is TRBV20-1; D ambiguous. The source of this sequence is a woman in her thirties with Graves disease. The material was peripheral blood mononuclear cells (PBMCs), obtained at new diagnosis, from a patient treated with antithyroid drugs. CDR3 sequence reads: CSARDGVEKLFF. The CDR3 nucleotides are TGCAGTGCTAGAGATGGGGTCGAAAAACTGTTTTTT.